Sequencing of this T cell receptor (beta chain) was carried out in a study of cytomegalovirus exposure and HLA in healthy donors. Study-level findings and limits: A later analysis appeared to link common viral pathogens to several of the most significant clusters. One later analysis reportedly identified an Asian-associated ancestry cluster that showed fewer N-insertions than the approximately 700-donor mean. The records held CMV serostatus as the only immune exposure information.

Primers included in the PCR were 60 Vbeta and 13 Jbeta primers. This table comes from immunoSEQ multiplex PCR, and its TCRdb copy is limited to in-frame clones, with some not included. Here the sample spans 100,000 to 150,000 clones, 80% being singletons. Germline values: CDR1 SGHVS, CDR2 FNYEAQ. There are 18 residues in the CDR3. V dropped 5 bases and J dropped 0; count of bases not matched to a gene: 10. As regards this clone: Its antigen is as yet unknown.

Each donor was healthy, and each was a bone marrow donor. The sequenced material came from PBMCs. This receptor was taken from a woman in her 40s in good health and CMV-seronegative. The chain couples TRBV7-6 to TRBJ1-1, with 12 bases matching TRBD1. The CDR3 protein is CASSKLPGQGALNTEAFF. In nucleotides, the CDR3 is TGTGCCAGCAGCAAACTTCCGGGACAGGGGGCTCTGAACACTGAAGCTTTCTTT.